This TCR beta chain was retrieved from a study of CD8 T cells in ankylosing spondylitis. Study observations and caveats: Made up of 7 to 9 highly homologous variants, a TCR beta motif appeared characteristic of ankylosing spondylitis blood. Earlier work had already found some motif variants in reactive arthritis synovial fluid and blood.

Researchers built TCR beta libraries using quantitative 5'-RACE with molecular barcodes. Each CDR3 protein gets one entry after TCRdb re-called the 5' RACE reads with MiXCR. The sample holds 700,000 to 1,000,000 distinct CDR3 sequences, about 12% seen once. Concerning this clonotype itself: Its antigen is unknown.

CDR3 size: 15 residues. The trim removed 1 base at V and 4 bases at J, leaving 5 bases unmatched. Germline V CDR1 and CDR2: SGHKS, YYEKEE (reference sequence). The source material was blood, either unsorted or a sorted T cell fraction (not recorded which). The V gene is TRBV5-5, the J gene TRBJ2-3; 8 bases fit TRBD1. This TCR was sampled from a male donor with ankylosing spondylitis. The CDR3 region has the DNA TGTGCCAGCAGCTTGTACAGGACAGGGTCAGATACGCAGTATTTT. Translation: CASSLYRTGSDTQYF.